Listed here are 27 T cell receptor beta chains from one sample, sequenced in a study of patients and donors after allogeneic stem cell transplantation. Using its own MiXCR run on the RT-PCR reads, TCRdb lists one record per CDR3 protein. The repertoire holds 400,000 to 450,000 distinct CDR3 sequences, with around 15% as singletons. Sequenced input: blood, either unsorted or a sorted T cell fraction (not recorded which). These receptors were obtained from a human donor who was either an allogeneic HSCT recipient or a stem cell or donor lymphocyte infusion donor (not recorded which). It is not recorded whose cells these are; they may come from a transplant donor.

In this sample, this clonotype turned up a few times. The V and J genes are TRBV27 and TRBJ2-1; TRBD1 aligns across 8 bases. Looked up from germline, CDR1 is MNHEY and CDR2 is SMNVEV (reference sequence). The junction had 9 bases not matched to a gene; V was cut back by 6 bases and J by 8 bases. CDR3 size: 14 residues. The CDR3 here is CASSPDRVRDEQFF. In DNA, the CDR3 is TGTGCCAGCAGCCCGGACAGGGTACGGGATGAGCAGTTCTTC.

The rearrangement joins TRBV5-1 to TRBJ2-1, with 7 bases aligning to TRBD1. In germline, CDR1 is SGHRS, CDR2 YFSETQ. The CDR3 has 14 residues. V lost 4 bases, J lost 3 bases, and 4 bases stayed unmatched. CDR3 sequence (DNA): TGCGCCAGCAGCCCGGGACAGTACTACAATGAGCAGTTCTTC. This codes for CASSPGQYYNEQFF.

The CDR3 DNA sequence: TGTGCCAGCAGTTACGAGGCAGGGAGCAACGAGCAGTACTTC. Translated: CASSYEAGSNEQYF. The V gene is TRBV6-2 or TRBV6-3, the J gene TRBJ2-7, with D perhaps matching TRBD1 or TRBD2 (5 bases each). The V gene's germline CDR1 is MNHEY and CDR2 SVGEGT. This CDR3 is 14 amino acids long. Trimming took off 2 bases at V and 5 bases at J, with 13 bases between the two ends.

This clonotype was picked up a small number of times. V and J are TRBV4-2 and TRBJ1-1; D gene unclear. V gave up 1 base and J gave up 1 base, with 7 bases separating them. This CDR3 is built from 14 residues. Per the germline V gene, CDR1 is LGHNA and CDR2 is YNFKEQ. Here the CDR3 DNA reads TGTGCCAGCAGCCAAGGTATGGAGAACACTGAAGCTTTCTTT. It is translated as CASSQGMENTEAFF.

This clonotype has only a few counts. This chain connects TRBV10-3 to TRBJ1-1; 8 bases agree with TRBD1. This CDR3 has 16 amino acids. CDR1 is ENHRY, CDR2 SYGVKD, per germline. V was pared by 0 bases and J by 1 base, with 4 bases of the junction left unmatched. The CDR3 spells CAISESAGGRNTEAFF. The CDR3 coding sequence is TGTGCCATCAGTGAGTCTGCAGGGGGCCGGAACACTGAAGCTTTCTTT.

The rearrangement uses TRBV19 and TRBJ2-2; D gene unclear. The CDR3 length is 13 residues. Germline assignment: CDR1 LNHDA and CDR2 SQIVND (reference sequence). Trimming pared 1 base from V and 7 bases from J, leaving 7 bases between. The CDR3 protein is CASSIVRGGELFF. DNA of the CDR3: TGTGCCAGTAGTATAGTACGCGGCGGGGAGCTGTTTTTT.

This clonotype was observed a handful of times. In DNA, the CDR3 is TGCGCCAGCAGCCAAGTCCTACAGGGTGAAGCTTTCTTT. This translates into CASSQVLQGEAFF. The chain carries TRBV4-3 and TRBJ1-1; D is perhaps TRBD1 (6 bases). This CDR3 contains 13 residues. Germline V gene sequence: CDR1 LGHNA, CDR2 YSLEER. V gave up 1 base and J gave up 7 bases, with 10 bases separating them.

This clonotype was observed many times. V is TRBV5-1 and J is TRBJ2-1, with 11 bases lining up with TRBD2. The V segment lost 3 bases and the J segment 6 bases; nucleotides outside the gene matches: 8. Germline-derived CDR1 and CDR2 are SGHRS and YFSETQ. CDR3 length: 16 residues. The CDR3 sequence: CASSSQLAGVGNEQFF. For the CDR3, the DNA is TGCGCCAGCAGCTCGCAACTAGCGGGAGTTGGCAATGAGCAGTTCTTC.

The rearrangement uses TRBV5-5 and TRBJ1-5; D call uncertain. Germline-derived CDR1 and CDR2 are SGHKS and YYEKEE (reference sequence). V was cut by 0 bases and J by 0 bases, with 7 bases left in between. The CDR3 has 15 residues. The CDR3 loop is CASSLEMYSNQPQHF. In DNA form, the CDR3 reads TGTGCCAGCAGCTTGGAAATGTATAGCAATCAGCCCCAGCATTTT.

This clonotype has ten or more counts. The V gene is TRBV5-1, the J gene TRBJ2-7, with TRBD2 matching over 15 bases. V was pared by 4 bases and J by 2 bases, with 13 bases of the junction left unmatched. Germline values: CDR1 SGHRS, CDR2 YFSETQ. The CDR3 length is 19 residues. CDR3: CASSSYRTSGRAEAYEQYF. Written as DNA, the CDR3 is TGCGCCAGCAGCAGCTACCGGACTAGCGGGAGGGCCGAAGCCTACGAGCAGTACTTC.

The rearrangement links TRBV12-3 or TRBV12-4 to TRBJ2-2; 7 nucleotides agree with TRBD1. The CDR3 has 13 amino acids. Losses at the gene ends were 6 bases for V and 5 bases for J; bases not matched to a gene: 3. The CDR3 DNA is TGTGCCAGCAGCGCACAGGGGACCGGGGAGCTGTTTTTT. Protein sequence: CASSAQGTGELFF.

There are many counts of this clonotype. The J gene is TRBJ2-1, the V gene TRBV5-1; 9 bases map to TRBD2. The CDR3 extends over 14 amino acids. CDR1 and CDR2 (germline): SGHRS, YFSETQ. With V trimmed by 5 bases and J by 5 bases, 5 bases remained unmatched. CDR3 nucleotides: TGCGCCAGCAGAATGATAGCGGGGGACAATGAGCAGTTCTTC. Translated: CASRMIAGDNEQFF. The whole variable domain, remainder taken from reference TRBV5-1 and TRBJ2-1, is KAGVTQTPRYLIKTRGQQVTLSCSPISGHRSVSWYQQTPGQGLQFLFEYFSETQRNKGNFPGRFSGRQFSNSRSEMNVSTLELGDSALYLCASRMIAGDNEQFFGPGTRLTVL.

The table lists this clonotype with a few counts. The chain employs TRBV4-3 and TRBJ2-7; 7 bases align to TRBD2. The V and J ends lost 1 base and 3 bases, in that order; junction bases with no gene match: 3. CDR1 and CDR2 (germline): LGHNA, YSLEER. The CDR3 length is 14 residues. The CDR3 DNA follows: TGCGCCAGCAGCCAAGGAGGGACTAACTACGAGCAGTACTTC. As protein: CASSQGGTNYEQYF.

The CDR3 here is CASSGGGDDYEQYF. The DNA of the CDR3 is TGTGCCAGCAGCGGAGGGGGGGACGACTACGAGCAGTACTTC. The chain links TRBV9 to TRBJ2-7, with D perhaps TRBD2 (7 bases). With 3 bases removed from V and 3 bases from J, the gap between germline ends came to 13 bases. The germline V gene has CDR1 SGDLS and CDR2 YYNGEE. The CDR3 runs 14 residues.

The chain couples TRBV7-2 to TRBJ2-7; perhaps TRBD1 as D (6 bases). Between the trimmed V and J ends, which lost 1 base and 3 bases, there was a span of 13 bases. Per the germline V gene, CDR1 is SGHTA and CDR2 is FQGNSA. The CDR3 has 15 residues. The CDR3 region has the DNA TGTGCCAGCAGCTTAGTTCGGCAGGGGTTCTACGAGCAGTACTTC. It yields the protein CASSLVRQGFYEQYF. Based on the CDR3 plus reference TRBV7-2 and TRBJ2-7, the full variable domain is GAGVSQSPSNKVTEKGKDVELRCDPISGHTALYWYRQSLGQGLEFLIYFQGNSAPDKSGLPSDRFSAERTGGSVSTLTIQRTQQEDSAVYLCASSLVRQGFYEQYFGPGTRLTVT.

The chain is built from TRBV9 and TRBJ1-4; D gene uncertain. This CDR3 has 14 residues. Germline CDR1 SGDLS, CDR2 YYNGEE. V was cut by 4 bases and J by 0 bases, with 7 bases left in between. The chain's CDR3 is CASSHGATNEKLFF. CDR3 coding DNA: TGTGCCAGCAGCCACGGTGCAACTAATGAAAAACTGTTTTTT.

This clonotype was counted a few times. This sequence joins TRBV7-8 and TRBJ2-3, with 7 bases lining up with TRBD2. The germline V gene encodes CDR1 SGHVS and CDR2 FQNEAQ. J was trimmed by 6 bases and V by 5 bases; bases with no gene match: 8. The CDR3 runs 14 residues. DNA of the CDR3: TGTGCCAGCAGCCAGACTAGCATTACTGATACGCAGTATTTT. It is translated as CASSQTSITDTQYF.

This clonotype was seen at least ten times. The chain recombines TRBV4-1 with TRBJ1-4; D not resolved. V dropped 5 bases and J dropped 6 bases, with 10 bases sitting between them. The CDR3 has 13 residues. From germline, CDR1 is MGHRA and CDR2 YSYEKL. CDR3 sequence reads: CASSLRLDEKLFF. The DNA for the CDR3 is TGCGCCAGCAGCTTAAGACTCGATGAAAAACTGTTTTTT.

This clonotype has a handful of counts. CDR3 nucleotides: TGTGCCAGCAGCGTAGTCCCCGCAGGGCGGGGGGGTGTGGATACGCAGTATTTT. This sequence encodes CASSVVPAGRGGVDTQYF. V gene TRBV9 combines with J gene TRBJ2-3, with 9 positions matching TRBD2. This CDR3 has 18 amino acids. V trimming: 0 bases; J trimming: 6 bases; junction bases outside the gene matches: 14. The germline gives CDR1 SGDLS, CDR2 YYNGEE. The full variable domain, with the rest looked up from reference TRBV9 and TRBJ2-3, is DSGVTQTPKHLITATGQRVTLRCSPRSGDLSVYWYQQSLDQGLQFLIQYYNGEERAKGNILERFSAQQFPDLHSELNLSSLELGDSALYFCASSVVPAGRGGVDTQYFGPGTRLTVL.

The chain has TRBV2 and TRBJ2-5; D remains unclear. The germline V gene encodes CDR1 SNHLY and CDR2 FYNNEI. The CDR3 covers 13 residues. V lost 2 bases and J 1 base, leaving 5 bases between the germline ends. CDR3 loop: CASSEQAQETQYF. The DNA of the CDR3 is TGTGCCAGCAGTGAACAGGCCCAAGAGACCCAGTACTTC.

CDR3 sequence reads: CAWSGPLGYSNQPQHF. CDR3 nucleotides: TGTGCCTGGAGTGGCCCTCTGGGGTATAGCAATCAGCCCCAGCATTTT. V is TRBV30 and J is TRBJ1-5; D gene uncertain. The ends were cut back, 1 base at V and 0 bases at J, with 13 bases in the middle. Germline loops: CDR1 GTSNPN, CDR2 SVGIG (reference sequence). This CDR3 has 16 amino acids.

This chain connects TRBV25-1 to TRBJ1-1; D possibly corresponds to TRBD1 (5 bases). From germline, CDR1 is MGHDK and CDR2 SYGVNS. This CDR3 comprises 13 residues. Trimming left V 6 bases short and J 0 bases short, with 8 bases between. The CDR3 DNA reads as TGTGCCAGCAGGAGGGGAGTGAACACTGAAGCTTTCTTT. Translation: CASRRGVNTEAFF.

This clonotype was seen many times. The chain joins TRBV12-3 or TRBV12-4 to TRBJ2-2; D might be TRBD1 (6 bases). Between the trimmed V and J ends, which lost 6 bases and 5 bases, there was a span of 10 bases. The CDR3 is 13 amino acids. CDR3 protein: CASRRQETGELFF. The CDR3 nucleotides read TGTGCCAGCAGACGACAGGAGACCGGGGAGCTGTTTTTT.

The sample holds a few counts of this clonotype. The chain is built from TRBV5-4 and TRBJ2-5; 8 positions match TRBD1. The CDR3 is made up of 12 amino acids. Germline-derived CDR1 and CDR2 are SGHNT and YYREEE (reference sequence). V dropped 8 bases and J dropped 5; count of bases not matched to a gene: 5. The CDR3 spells CASGQGQETQYF. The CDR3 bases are TGTGCCAGTGGACAGGGCCAGGAGACCCAGTACTTC.

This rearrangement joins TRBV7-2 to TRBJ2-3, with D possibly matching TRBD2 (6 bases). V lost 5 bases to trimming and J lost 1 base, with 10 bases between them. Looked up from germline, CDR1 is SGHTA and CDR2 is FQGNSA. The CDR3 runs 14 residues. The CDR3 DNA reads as TGTGCCAGCAGCCCGTGGGGGGGCACAGATACGCAGTATTTT. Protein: CASSPWGGTDTQYF.

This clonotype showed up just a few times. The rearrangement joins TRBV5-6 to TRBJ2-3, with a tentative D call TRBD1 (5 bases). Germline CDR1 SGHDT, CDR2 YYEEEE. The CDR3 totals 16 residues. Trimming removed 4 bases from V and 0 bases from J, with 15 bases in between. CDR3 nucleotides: TGTGCCAGCAGCACCCTTCCTACAGGTAGCACAGATACGCAGTATTTT. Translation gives CASSTLPTGSTDTQYF.

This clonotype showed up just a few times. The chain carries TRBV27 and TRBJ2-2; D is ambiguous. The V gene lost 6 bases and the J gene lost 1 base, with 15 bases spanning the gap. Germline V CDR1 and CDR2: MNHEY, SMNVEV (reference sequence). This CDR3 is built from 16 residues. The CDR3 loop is CASSHLSRKNTGELFF. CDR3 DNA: TGTGCCAGCAGCCACCTTAGTAGAAAGAACACCGGGGAGCTGTTTTTT.